Ten or more counts support the clone carrying this T cell receptor (beta chain). No antigen is known for it. This specimen comes from a study of T-cell reconstitution after alpha-beta-depleted transplantation in children. Study-wide points: At day 60, the high TCRbeta diversity found in some patients originated from recipient T cells and thymic progenitors that had survived. At around two months after transplant, the alpha-beta T cells were reportedly derived from several hundred expanded clones that came from non-depleted graft cells.

V lost 2 bases and J lost 3, with 11 bases in between. CDR3 length equals 15 residues. The germline CDR1 and CDR2 sequences are SGDLS and YYNGEE. The authors prepared the TCRbeta library with unique molecular identifiers. From the PCR reads, TCRdb called clonotypes with MiXCR, one entry per CDR3 protein. Of about 440,000 distinct CDR3 sequences in the sample, 43% are singletons; the top ten hold roughly a quarter. The sequence came from a girl aged 2 to 9 with aplastic anemia, due to receive a stem cell transplant. The gene calls are TRBV9 and TRBJ2-2, with D possibly TRBD2 on 5 matching bases. The material sequenced was PBMCs, taken before TCRalphabeta/CD19-depleted stem cell transplant. CDR3 in amino acids: CASSVDLPDTGELFF. Here the CDR3 DNA reads TGTGCCAGCAGCGTGGACTTGCCCGACACCGGGGAGCTGTTTTTT.